Below, 32 T cell receptor beta chains from the same sample are listed, as sequenced in a study of identical twins. In TCRdb, the 5' RACE reads were re-called with MiXCR into one record per CDR3 protein. Counted here are about 430,000 distinct CDR3 sequences, roughly 20% occurring once; the ten biggest clones make up less than 15%. Sequencing was done on a sample of naive T cells sorted from blood. The receptor set was obtained from a man in his fifties or sixties in good health.

V gene TRBV20-1 combines with J gene TRBJ2-3, with 10 bases identical to TRBD2. The length of the CDR3 is 15 residues. V dropped 2 bases and J dropped 3; count of bases not matched to a gene: 5. Germline V CDR1 and CDR2: DFQATT, SNEGSKA (reference sequence). Written as DNA, the CDR3 is TGCAGTGCTAGAAAGCGGGAGGGAAGAACAGATACGCAGTATTTT. Residues: CSARKREGRTDTQYF.

This clonotype showed up many times. This rearrangement joins TRBV5-1 to TRBJ2-7; the D gene could be TRBD1 or TRBD2 (6 bases each). Germline CDR1 reads SGHRS; CDR2 reads YFSETQ. The CDR3 spans 18 residues. The V end lost 4 bases, the J end lost 4 bases, and 27 bases lay between the germline ends. CDR3: CASSPKQSGGRSRYEQYF. In DNA, the CDR3 is TGCGCCAGCAGCCCGAAGCAATCCGGGGGCCGAAGTAGGTACGAGCAGTACTTC. Supplemented by reference TRBV5-1 and TRBJ2-7, the full variable domain reads KAGVTQTPRYLIKTRGQQVTLSCSPISGHRSVSWYQQTPGQGLQFLFEYFSETQRNKGNFPGRFSGRQFSNSRSEMNVSTLELGDSALYLCASSPKQSGGRSRYEQYFGPGTRLTVT.

The chain joins TRBV5-1 to TRBJ2-3, with 7 bases lining up with TRBD1. The junction had 8 bases not matched to a gene; V was cut back by 5 bases and J by 2 bases. Looked up from germline, CDR1 is SGHRS and CDR2 is YFSETQ. CDR3 size: 15 residues. CDR3 in amino acids: CASRLQGLSTDTQYF. Written as DNA, the CDR3 is TGCGCCAGCAGATTACAGGGGTTATCCACAGATACGCAGTATTTT.

The gene calls are TRBV13 and TRBJ2-1; possibly TRBD1 for D (6 bases). Germline V gene lookup returns CDR1 PRHDT and CDR2 FYEKMQ (reference sequence). There are 16 residues in the CDR3. With 4 bases removed from V and 2 bases from J, the gap between germline ends came to 15 bases. The CDR3 DNA reads TGTGCCAGCAGCTCCCACAGGGAGTCGACCTACAATGAGCAGTTCTTC. It specifies CASSSHRESTYNEQFF.

The J gene is TRBJ2-1, the V gene TRBV5-6; 10 bases fit TRBD2. CDR3 size: 17 residues. Germline CDR1 is SGHDT and CDR2 is YYEEEE. Trimming at V came to 3 bases and at J to 3 bases, leaving 9 bases not matched to a gene. CDR3 sequence reads: CASSSPGLADRYNEQFF. CDR3 nucleotide sequence: TGTGCCAGCAGCTCCCCTGGACTAGCGGACCGCTACAATGAGCAGTTCTTC.

The chain links TRBV5-1 to TRBJ2-3; 9 positions match TRBD2. The CDR3 covers 17 residues. V was clipped by 0 bases and J by 4 bases; unmatched bases: 9. CDR1 is SGHRS, CDR2 YFSETQ, per germline. In nucleotides, the CDR3 is TGCGCCAGCAGCTTGGCCTATGGAGCGGGAGGACCAGATACGCAGTATTTT. Its protein product is CASSLAYGAGGPDTQYF. Full variable domain (remainder filled in from reference TRBV5-1 and TRBJ2-3): KAGVTQTPRYLIKTRGQQVTLSCSPISGHRSVSWYQQTPGQGLQFLFEYFSETQRNKGNFPGRFSGRQFSNSRSEMNVSTLELGDSALYLCASSLAYGAGGPDTQYFGPGTRLTVL.

This clonotype was detected many times. V is TRBV12-3 or TRBV12-4 and J is TRBJ2-5; 13 bases match TRBD2. The length of the CDR3 is 16 residues. V was pared by 6 bases and J by 6 bases, with 10 bases of the junction left unmatched. DNA of the CDR3: TGTGCCAGCAGCTATACCAGGACTAGCGGGAGACAGACCCAGTACTTC. This codes for CASSYTRTSGRQTQYF.

This chain connects TRBV20-1 to TRBJ2-5; D is undetermined. V lost 5 bases and J lost 0, with 10 bases in between. The CDR3 runs 13 residues. Germline V CDR1 and CDR2: DFQATT, SNEGSKA (reference sequence). CDR3 region: CSAQGPNQETQYF. CDR3 DNA: TGCAGTGCTCAAGGCCCCAACCAAGAGACCCAGTACTTC.

This clonotype was detected a few times. V is TRBV28 and J is TRBJ2-7; weak D call: TRBD2 (7 bases). CDR1 and CDR2 from the germline V gene are MDHEN and SYDVKM. This CDR3 contains 15 residues. V gave up 7 bases and J gave up 0 bases, with 16 bases separating them. DNA of the CDR3: TGTGCCAGCACTTCAGGGGAGGGGGGCTCCTACGAGCAGTACTTC. Translated: CASTSGEGGSYEQYF.

At least ten counts were recorded for this clonotype. The chain links TRBV7-9 to TRBJ1-2; TRBD1 matches at 7 bases. CDR1 is SEHNR and CDR2 is FQNEAQ in the germline V gene (reference sequence). The CDR3 contains 14 residues. V shed 5 bases and J 4 bases; nucleotides not matched to a gene: 7. The CDR3 DNA reads TGTGCCAGCAGCAGCGGACAGGTTTTCTATGGCTACACCTTC. Translation: CASSSGQVFYGYTF.

In nucleotides, the CDR3 is TGCGCCAGCAGCCTTCAAGCGGGAGAGAAAAACATTCAGTACTTC. Its translation is CASSLQAGEKNIQYF. The gene calls are TRBV4-1 and TRBJ2-4; TRBD2 agrees at 8 bases. CDR1 is MGHRA and CDR2 is YSYEKL in the germline V gene. CDR3 size: 15 residues. Trimming removed 4 bases from V and 4 bases from J; junction bases left unmatched: 6.

V and J are TRBV7-2 and TRBJ1-1; a possible D gene is TRBD1 (6 bases). CDR3 size: 16 residues. Germline V CDR1 and CDR2: SGHTA, FQGNSA. Trimming left V 0 bases short and J 0 bases short, with 11 bases between. For the CDR3, the DNA is TGTGCCAGCAGCTTAGCCAGGGGAACGATGAACACTGAAGCTTTCTTT. Translating it yields CASSLARGTMNTEAFF.

This clonotype was recorded many times. The chain uses TRBV6-1 and TRBJ2-2; 8 positions agree with TRBD2. J gave up 3 bases and V 8 bases, and 11 bases lay outside the gene matches. The CDR3 has 16 amino acids. Looked up from germline, CDR1 is MNHNS and CDR2 is SASEGT. Here the CDR3 reads CASGSFSGVYTGELFF. The DNA of the CDR3 is TGTGCCAGCGGATCATTTAGCGGGGTTTACACCGGGGAGCTGTTTTTT.

The rearrangement uses TRBV20-1 and TRBJ1-6; D is ambiguous. V was clipped by 0 bases and J by 7 bases, with 10 bases between them. The CDR3 is 14 amino acids. Germline CDR1 DFQATT, CDR2 SNEGSKA (reference sequence). The CDR3 DNA sequence: TGCAGTGCTAGAGAGGGATTGTGGAATTCACCCCTCCACTTT. Residues: CSAREGLWNSPLHF.

This clonotype was seen a few times. The chain couples TRBV27 to TRBJ1-6; no clear D. Trimming pared 6 bases from V and 0 bases from J, leaving 9 bases between. The CDR3 sequence is 15 residues long. The germline V gene has CDR1 MNHEY and CDR2 SMNVEV (reference sequence). The CDR3, as DNA: TGTGCCAGCAGAGGGCGGAGCTCCTATAATTCACCCCTCCACTTT. As protein: CASRGRSSYNSPLHF.

This clonotype turned up a few times. The V call is TRBV4-3, the J call TRBJ2-5; D is ambiguous. Trimming pared 0 bases from V and 5 bases from J, leaving 16 bases between. Germline CDR1 reads LGHNA; CDR2 reads YSLEER. The CDR3 totals 16 residues. The CDR3 is CASSQDQTTYGETQYF. The DNA for the CDR3 is TGCGCCAGCAGCCAAGATCAGACCACATACGGGGAGACCCAGTACTTC.

This clonotype has a single count. The CDR3 DNA follows: TGTGCCAGCAGTTTTACCGGGACTGGAATTGGTACGCAGTATTTT. This sequence encodes CASSFTGTGIGTQYF. This chain uses TRBV28 with TRBJ2-3; TRBD2 might be the D (6 bases). V lost 3 bases, J lost 8 bases, and 18 bases lay in between. This CDR3 contains 15 residues. Germline values: CDR1 MDHEN, CDR2 SYDVKM.

The chain combines TRBV20-1 with TRBJ2-5; D unclear. V lost 5 bases, J lost 8 bases, and 9 bases lay in between. Germline CDR1 reads DFQATT; CDR2 reads SNEGSKA (reference sequence). This CDR3 is 10 amino acids long. The CDR3 DNA follows: TGCAGTGCTGTCATGGATACCCAGTACTTC. Amino acid sequence: CSAVMDTQYF.

This clonotype showed up many times. The germline gene is not matched at one end of the junction; a read error may be the cause. The chain employs TRBV5-1 and TRBJ2-2; D unresolved. This CDR3 is 13 amino acids long. In germline, CDR1 is SGHRS, CDR2 YFSETQ. CDR3 DNA: TGTGCCAGCTCACCACCAAACACCGGGGAGCTGTTTTTT. It codes for CASSPPNTGELFF.

This chain connects TRBV5-1 to TRBJ2-7; 9 bases are shared with TRBD2. V lost 2 bases, J lost 4 bases, and 13 bases stayed unmatched. This CDR3 is built from 17 residues. Per the germline V gene, CDR1 is SGHRS and CDR2 is YFSETQ. CDR3: CASSFGRGSGSKYEQYF. CDR3 in DNA: TGCGCCAGCAGCTTTGGACGGGGTAGCGGGAGTAAGTACGAGCAGTACTTC.

V and J are TRBV28 and TRBJ2-4; D gene uncertain. The germline V gene has CDR1 MDHEN and CDR2 SYDVKM. The CDR3 has 16 residues. Trimming removed 3 bases at V and 0 bases at J, with 12 bases between. This chain's CDR3 is CASSFRQVLAKNIQYF. The DNA of the CDR3 is TGTGCCAGCAGTTTCCGGCAGGTGCTAGCCAAAAACATTCAGTACTTC.

This clonotype was observed a few times. V is TRBV20-1 and J is TRBJ1-4; D is unresolved. Trimming took 6 bases from V and 7 from J, leaving 15 bases between them. This CDR3 region has 13 residues. Germline CDR1 and CDR2: DFQATT and SNEGSKA (reference sequence). The CDR3 loop is CSARHPSTEKLFF. The CDR3 DNA sequence: TGCAGTGCCCGACACCCCTCGACTGAAAAACTGTTTTTT.

The V and J genes are TRBV5-4 and TRBJ2-2, with 8 bases matching TRBD2. The germline CDR1 and CDR2 sequences are SGHNT and YYREEE (reference sequence). J lost 6 bases, V lost 5 bases, and 6 bases had no gene match. The CDR3 extends over 14 amino acids. The CDR3 coding sequence is TGTGCCAGCAGGGCGGCGGGGGGACCCGGGGAGCTGTTTTTT. This codes for CASRAAGGPGELFF. The full variable domain, with the rest looked up from reference TRBV5-4 and TRBJ2-2, is ETGVTQSPTHLIKTRGQQVTLRCSSQSGHNTVSWYQQALGQGPQFIFQYYREEENGRGNFPPRFSGLQFPNYSSELNVNALELDDSALYLCASRAAGGPGELFFGEGSRLTVL.

This chain joins TRBV6-2 or TRBV6-3 and TRBJ2-1; 9 bases align to TRBD2. The CDR3 runs to 17 residues. V lost 2 bases and J lost 4; bases outside the gene matches: 9. Germline V gene data show CDR1 as MNHEY and CDR2 as SVGEGT. The CDR3 DNA reads TGTGCCAGCAGTTACACTTTACTAGCGGGTGCTTACAATGAGCAGTTCTTC. It translates to CASSYTLLAGAYNEQFF.

The chain joins TRBV19 to TRBJ1-5, with 8 positions matching TRBD1. V was clipped by 6 bases and J by 3 bases; unmatched bases: 7. The CDR3 runs to 15 residues. Looked up from germline, CDR1 is LNHDA and CDR2 is SQIVND (reference sequence). The CDR3 sequence is CASRKDRVDNQPQHF. The DNA for the CDR3 is TGTGCCAGTAGGAAGGACAGGGTTGACAATCAGCCCCAGCATTTT. The full variable domain, rest sourced from reference TRBV19 and TRBJ1-5, is DGGITQSPKYLFRKEGQNVTLSCEQNLNHDAMYWYRQDPGQGLRLIYYSQIVNDFQKGDIAEGYSVSREKKESFPLTVTSAQKNPTAFYLCASRKDRVDNQPQHFGDGTRLSIL.

This rearrangement joins TRBV4-3 to TRBJ1-6; D possibly corresponds to TRBD1 (5 bases). There are 15 residues in the CDR3. V was pared by 1 base and J by 13 bases, with 17 bases between. Germline assignment: CDR1 LGHNA and CDR2 YSLEER. The CDR3 loop is CASSQAERHGAPLHF. The CDR3 coding sequence is TGCGCCAGCAGCCAAGCTGAGCGGCATGGGGCCCCCCTCCACTTT.

This chain joins TRBV19 and TRBJ2-7; maybe TRBD1 (5 bases). CDR1 and CDR2 (germline): LNHDA, SQIVND (reference sequence). V lost 7 bases, J lost 0 bases, and 13 bases lay in between. This CDR3 is built from 14 residues. The CDR3 DNA reads as TGTGCCAGTACCATCGACAGTTTCTCCTACGAGCAGTACTTC. Its protein product is CASTIDSFSYEQYF.

This clonotype was recorded at least ten times. The chain has TRBV7-9 and TRBJ2-2, with a weak D call TRBD2 (6 bases). This CDR3 spans 14 amino acids. The V end was cut by 4 bases, the J end by 4 bases, with 10 bases between. Germline assignment: CDR1 SEHNR and CDR2 FQNEAQ (reference sequence). The chain's CDR3 is CASSSGVGTGELFF. The DNA of the CDR3 is TGTGCCAGCAGCTCGGGAGTCGGCACCGGGGAGCTGTTTTTT.

The chain recombines TRBV10-3 with TRBJ2-7; D is uncertain. This CDR3 has 13 amino acids. Germline V lookup: CDR1 ENHRY, CDR2 SYGVKD. Trimming shortened V by 3 bases and J by 2 bases, and 8 bases separated the two germline ends. This CDR3 is CAISERPTYEQYF. For the CDR3, the DNA is TGTGCCATCAGTGAACGGCCCACCTACGAGCAGTACTTC.

This clonotype was recorded a few times. The rearrangement uses TRBV5-1 and TRBJ2-1; 10 nucleotides align to TRBD2. V trimming: 0 bases; J trimming: 4 bases; junction bases outside the gene matches: 10. Germline V gives CDR1 SGHRS, CDR2 YFSETQ. The CDR3 covers 18 residues. The CDR3 region is CASSLVTSGADTYNEQFF. CDR3 DNA sequence: TGCGCCAGCAGCTTGGTAACTAGCGGGGCCGACACTTACAATGAGCAGTTCTTC. Complete variable domain (other parts from reference TRBV5-1 and TRBJ2-1): KAGVTQTPRYLIKTRGQQVTLSCSPISGHRSVSWYQQTPGQGLQFLFEYFSETQRNKGNFPGRFSGRQFSNSRSEMNVSTLELGDSALYLCASSLVTSGADTYNEQFFGPGTRLTVL.

This clonotype has more than one count but fewer than ten. A read error may account for a junction end that differs from germline. The gene calls are TRBV12-3 or TRBV12-4 and TRBJ2-7; 10 bases agree with TRBD2. The CDR3 sequence is 16 residues long. The CDR3 is CASSVAGGRPPYEQYF. The CDR3 nucleotides read TGTGCCAGCAGTGTAGCGGGGGGACGTCCGCCCTACGAGCAGTACTTC.

V usage is TRBV28 and J usage is TRBJ2-7, with a tentative D call TRBD2 (5 bases). V was trimmed by 2 bases and J by 5 bases, leaving 19 bases between them. Germline V gene sequence: CDR1 MDHEN, CDR2 SYDVKM. The CDR3 covers 16 residues. CDR3 sequence (DNA): TGTGCCAGCAGTTTAATGAGGGCAAAGCCGCTGCACGAGCAGTACTTC. Translated: CASSLMRAKPLHEQYF.